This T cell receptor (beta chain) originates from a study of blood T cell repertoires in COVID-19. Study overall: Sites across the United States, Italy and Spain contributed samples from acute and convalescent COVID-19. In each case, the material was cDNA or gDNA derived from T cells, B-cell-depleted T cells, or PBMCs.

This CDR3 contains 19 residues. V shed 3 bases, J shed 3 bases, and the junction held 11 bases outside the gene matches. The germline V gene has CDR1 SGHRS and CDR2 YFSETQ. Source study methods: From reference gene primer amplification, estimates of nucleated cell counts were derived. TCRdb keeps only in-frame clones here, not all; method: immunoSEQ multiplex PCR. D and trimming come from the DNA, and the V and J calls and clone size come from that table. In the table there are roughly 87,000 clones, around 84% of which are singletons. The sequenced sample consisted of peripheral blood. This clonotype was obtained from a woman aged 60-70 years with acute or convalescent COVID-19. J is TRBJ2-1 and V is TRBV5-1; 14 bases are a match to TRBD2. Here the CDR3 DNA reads TGCGCCAGCAGCTCGACCGGGACTAGCGGGGGTCCGGTCTACAATGAGCAGTTCTTC. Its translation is CASSSTGTSGGPVYNEQFF.